What follows are 15 T cell receptor beta chains derived from one specimen sequenced in a study of cytomegalovirus exposure and HLA in healthy donors. PCR involved 60 Vbeta and 13 Jbeta primers. TCRdb's table, derived via immunoSEQ multiplex PCR, lists solely in-frame clones and lacks some. The sample consists of about 150,000 clones, around 83% of them appearing once. The sequenced sample was PBMCs. These receptor sequences come from a man between 45 and 60 years old in good health and CMV-seropositive.

The chain has TRBV19 and TRBJ1-4; tentatively, D is TRBD1 (6 bases). Germline CDR1 reads LNHDA; CDR2 reads SQIVND (reference sequence). The CDR3 is 13 residues long. V was pared by 7 bases and J by 6 bases, with 12 bases between. As DNA, the CDR3 is TGTGCCAGTAAAACTCAGGGGTATGAAAAACTGTTTTTT. This codes for CASKTQGYEKLFF.

This rearrangement joins TRBV29-1 to TRBJ1-4; 7 bases agree with TRBD1. CDR1 is SQVTM, CDR2 ANQGSEA, per germline. The ends lost 5 bases at V and 8 bases at J; junction bases unmatched: 8. The CDR3 sequence is 13 residues long. CDR3 in amino acids: CSVRQGFVEKLFF. CDR3 sequence (DNA): TGCAGCGTTCGACAGGGCTTTGTAGAAAAACTGTTTTTT.

V and J are TRBV10-3 and TRBJ1-5, with D perhaps matching TRBD1 (6 bases). The germline CDR1 and CDR2 sequences are ENHRY and SYGVKD. Trimming left V 5 bases short and J 4 bases short, with 9 bases between. The CDR3 runs 13 residues. The CDR3 sequence: CAISSTGNQPQHF. The CDR3 DNA reads TGTGCCATCAGTAGCACAGGGAATCAGCCCCAGCATTTT.

The V and J genes are TRBV18 and TRBJ2-7, with 9 bases identical to TRBD1. Germline CDR1 and CDR2: KGHSH and LQKENI. There are 13 residues in the CDR3. V lost 6 bases to trimming and J lost 6 bases; unmatched junction nucleotides: 6. The CDR3 region has the DNA TGTGCCAGCTCCCCCGGACAGGGGCCCGAGCAGTACTTC. It specifies CASSPGQGPEQYF.

CDR3 protein: CASGRDRVLYEQYF. CDR3 sequence (DNA): TGTGCCAGCGGAAGGGACAGGGTCCTATACGAGCAGTACTTC. The chain has TRBV5-6 and TRBJ2-7; 9 nucleotides line up with TRBD1. The CDR3 is 14 amino acids. The germline V gene encodes CDR1 SGHDT and CDR2 YYEEEE. V gave up 7 bases and J gave up 4 bases; unmatched junction bases: 9.

This clone turned up a few times. V and J are TRBV18 and TRBJ2-2; tentatively, D is TRBD2 (5 bases). Germline-derived CDR1 and CDR2 are KGHSH and LQKENI. The V and J ends lost 3 bases and 4 bases respectively, with 18 bases between them. The CDR3 covers 17 residues. The CDR3 is CASSPGNVGRGTGELFF. In nucleotides, the CDR3 is TGTGCCAGCTCACCCGGCAACGTGGGCCGGGGCACCGGGGAGCTGTTTTTT. The full variable domain, completed using reference TRBV18 and TRBJ2-2, is NAGVMQNPRHLVRRRGQEARLRCSPMKGHSHVYWYRQLPEEGLKFMVYLQKENIIDESGMPKERFSAEFPKEGPSILRIQQVVRGDSAAYFCASSPGNVGRGTGELFFGEGSRLTVL.

The chain recombines TRBV6-7 with TRBJ1-5; TRBD1 is a possible D gene (5 bases). TRBV6-7 is flagged as an ORF with uncertain function. V lost 10 bases and J 4 bases, leaving 17 bases between the germline ends. The CDR3 covers 14 residues. The CDR3 reads CATPRRARNQPQHF. CDR3 nucleotide sequence: TGTGCCACCCCTCGCAGGGCTAGGAATCAGCCCCAGCATTTT.

This chain links TRBV6-6 with TRBJ2-1; D is unresolved. The germline gives CDR1 MNHNY, CDR2 SVGAGI (reference sequence). The V end lost 4 bases, the J end lost 9 bases, and 10 bases lay between the germline ends. CDR3 length equals 12 residues. The CDR3 DNA sequence: TGTGCCAGCAGTTCTCTAGGCGTTGAGCAGTTCTTC. It translates to CASSSLGVEQFF.

The gene calls are TRBV5-1 and TRBJ2-7, with 7 bases matching TRBD2. CDR1 and CDR2 from the germline V gene are SGHRS and YFSETQ. After removal of 1 base from V and 1 base from J, the junction contained 2 bases not matched to a gene. The CDR3 has 14 residues. CDR3 amino acids: CASSLSGGSYEQYV. In DNA, the CDR3 is TGCGCCAGCAGCTTGTCCGGGGGGTCCTACGAGCAGTACGTC.

The V gene is TRBV19, the J gene TRBJ2-7; TRBD1 matches 11 bases. The CDR3 is made up of 15 amino acids. The germline V gene encodes CDR1 LNHDA and CDR2 SQIVND (reference sequence). V lost 4 bases to trimming and J lost 5 bases; unmatched junction nucleotides: 7. The CDR3 loop reads CASSTGDRGFDEQYV. The CDR3, as DNA: TGTGCCAGTAGTACGGGGGACAGGGGGTTCGACGAGCAGTACGTC.

V usage is TRBV5-1 and J usage is TRBJ1-6; D is ambiguous. The V gene's germline CDR1 is SGHRS and CDR2 YFSETQ. V was clipped by 4 bases and J by 8 bases, with 25 bases between them. The CDR3 runs 18 residues. The CDR3 DNA follows: TGCGCCAGCAGCCTGGGGTTCGAGGGCCCCCTACTCTATTCACCCCTCCACTTT. Translation: CASSLGFEGPLLYSPLHF.

V gene TRBV6-5 combines with J gene TRBJ1-6, with D possibly being TRBD1 (5 bases). CDR1 and CDR2 from the germline V gene are MNHEY and SVGAGI. CDR3 size: 14 residues. The V gene lost 6 bases and the J gene lost 7 bases, with 13 bases spanning the gap. This chain's CDR3 is CASRERRGNSPLHF. The CDR3 DNA reads as TGTGCCAGCAGGGAAAGAAGGGGCAATTCACCCCTCCACTTT.

This chain connects TRBV30 to TRBJ1-3, with 8 bases that match TRBD1. V trimming: 5 bases; J trimming: 8 bases; junction bases outside the gene matches: 5. CDR3 length: 12 amino acids. Germline V gene lookup returns CDR1 GTSNPN and CDR2 SVGIG (reference sequence). The CDR3 loop reads CAWGTGADTIYF. CDR3 in DNA: TGTGCCTGGGGGACAGGAGCGGACACCATATATTTT.

The chain employs TRBV5-3 and TRBJ2-7; 8 bases are a match to TRBD1. TRBV5-3 is classed as an ORF, of uncertain function. V dropped 1 base and J dropped 5; count of bases not matched to a gene: 8. The CDR3 is 15 residues long. The CDR3 DNA is TGTGCCAGAAGCTTGAGGGGTATGGGACAGGACGAGCAGTACTTC. Its protein is CARSLRGMGQDEQYF.

As concerns this clone: Compared with germline, one end of the junction differs, possibly owing to a read error. This chain uses TRBV13 with TRBJ2-4; TRBD2 is a possible D gene (7 bases). This CDR3 region has 15 residues. The germline V gene encodes CDR1 PRHDT and CDR2 FYEKMQ (reference sequence). CDR3 residues: CASSVGGAYNGIQYF. DNA of the CDR3: TGTGCCAGCAGCGTAGGGGGGGCGTACAACGGCATTCAGTACTTC.